The 31 T cell receptor beta chains in this list originate from one sample, sequenced in a study of CD8+ T cells in alopecia areata. RNA extraction was followed by reverse transcription into cDNA, which acted as the sequencing template. Using immunoSEQ multiplex PCR, the repertoire was profiled, and TCRdb retains in-frame clones only, with some absent. This table has fewer than 250,000 clones, around 62% appearing once. This material consisted of CD4+ T cells sorted from blood, taken at week 0. Receptors originate from a human donor with alopecia areata.

In this sample, this clone turned up once. This chain connects TRBV20-1 to TRBJ1-1; D call uncertain. The CDR3 length is 11 residues. The germline V gene encodes CDR1 DFQATT and CDR2 SNEGSKA (reference sequence). The V gene lost 0 bases and the J gene lost 3 bases, with 2 bases spanning the gap. The CDR3 reads CSARDHTEAFF. As DNA, the CDR3 is TGCAGTGCTAGAGATCACACTGAAGCTTTCTTT.

The gene calls are TRBV30 and TRBJ2-2, with D uncertain. Germline CDR1 GTSNPN, CDR2 SVGIG (reference sequence). This CDR3 spans 11 amino acids. Trimming removed 4 bases at V and 12 bases at J, with 12 bases between. The CDR3 sequence: CAWTRDEQLFF. CDR3 bases: TGTGCCTGGACCAGAGATGAGCAGCTGTTTTTT.

The chain links TRBV5-6 to TRBJ2-4, with D tentatively TRBD2 (6 bases). V was pared by 5 bases and J by 2 bases, with 11 bases between. The CDR3 covers 14 residues. Germline values: CDR1 SGHDT, CDR2 YYEEEE. The CDR3 bases are TGTGCCAGCAGGCTAGCGATGACCAAAAACATTCAGTACTTC. Translating it yields CASRLAMTKNIQYF.

The rearrangement links TRBV30 to TRBJ1-5, with D uncertain. CDR3 size: 15 residues. V shed 3 bases and J shed 6 bases, with 18 bases lying between them. Germline V gene sequence: CDR1 GTSNPN, CDR2 SVGIG (reference sequence). The CDR3 loop reads CAWSDWRARGQPQHF. Here the CDR3 DNA reads TGTGCCTGGAGCGACTGGAGGGCGCGGGGTCAGCCCCAGCATTTT.

The rearrangement uses TRBV30 and TRBJ2-5; perhaps D is TRBD1 or TRBD2 (7 bases each). The germline V gene has CDR1 GTSNPN and CDR2 SVGIG (reference sequence). V dropped 3 bases and J dropped 5 bases, with 16 bases sitting between them. The CDR3 is 14 residues long. CDR3 protein: CAWRDRRGGETQYF. The CDR3 nucleotides read TGTGCCTGGAGGGACAGGAGGGGGGGGGAGACCCAGTACTTC.

The J gene is TRBJ1-4, the V gene TRBV4-1; D is possibly TRBD1 (5 bases). There are 20 residues in the CDR3. Trimming removed 5 bases from V and 3 bases from J, with 28 bases in between. Germline V gene sequence: CDR1 MGHRA, CDR2 YSYEKL. The CDR3, as DNA: TGCGCCAGCAGCACCCGTGTTTGGCAGGGCCACCGGTGGGCTAATGAAAAACTGTTTTTT. Translation: CASSTRVWQGHRWANEKLFF.

The CDR3 protein is CSVEEQGASEAFF. Here the CDR3 DNA reads TGCAGCGTTGAAGAACAGGGGGCGTCTGAAGCTTTCTTT. V is TRBV29-1 and J is TRBJ1-1, with 9 bases fitting TRBD1. The CDR3 spans 13 residues. The V segment lost 0 bases and the J segment 6 bases; nucleotides outside the gene matches: 2. Germline V gene lookup returns CDR1 SQVTM and CDR2 ANQGSEA.

The rearrangement links TRBV5-6 to TRBJ1-1; no reliable D call. The germline V and J ends were trimmed by 2 bases and 5 bases, with 7 bases remaining between them. CDR1 and CDR2 (germline): SGHDT, YYEEEE. This CDR3 is built from 12 residues. CDR3 loop: CASSFITTEAFF. The DNA for the CDR3 is TGTGCCAGCAGCTTTATCACAACTGAAGCTTTCTTT.

This chain uses TRBV6-6 with TRBJ1-5; TRBD1 matches at 10 bases. This CDR3 comprises 13 residues. Trimming took 6 bases from V and 5 from J; bases not matched to a gene: 1. Germline values: CDR1 MNHNY, CDR2 SVGAGI (reference sequence). In DNA form, the CDR3 reads TGTGCCAGCAGGGGGACAGGGGATCAGCCCCAGCATTTT. As protein: CASRGTGDQPQHF.

The chain links TRBV5-6 to TRBJ2-3; 10 nucleotides line up with TRBD2. This CDR3 comprises 17 residues. V lost 0 bases and J lost 2; bases outside the gene matches: 6. Germline-derived CDR1 and CDR2 are SGHDT and YYEEEE. As DNA, the CDR3 is TGTGCCAGCAGCTTGGAGATAGCGGGGGGAACCACAGATACGCAGTATTTT. Its protein product is CASSLEIAGGTTDTQYF. Filled out from reference TRBV5-6 and TRBJ2-3, the complete variable domain reads DAGVTQSPTHLIKTRGQQVTLRCSPKSGHDTVSWYQQALGQGPQFIFQYYEEEERQRGNFPDRFSGHQFPNYSSELNVNALLLGDSALYLCASSLEIAGGTTDTQYFGPGTRLTVL.

This chain uses TRBV30 with TRBJ2-1, with D possibly TRBD2 on 5 matching bases. This CDR3 has 18 residues. Looked up from germline, CDR1 is GTSNPN and CDR2 is SVGIG (reference sequence). V was clipped by 2 bases and J by 0 bases, with 20 bases between them. CDR3 loop: CAWSRTRSQPSSYNEQFF. Written as DNA, the CDR3 is TGTGCCTGGAGTCGGACTCGCTCGCAACCTAGCTCCTACAATGAGCAGTTCTTC.

This clone was seen a handful of times. This chain joins TRBV11-2 and TRBJ2-4; weak D call: TRBD2 (6 bases). Germline loops: CDR1 SGHAT, CDR2 FQNNGV. CDR3 length: 12 residues. Trimming took 1 base from V and 16 from J, leaving 14 bases between them. The CDR3 DNA reads TGTGCCAGCAGCTTAGCCGGGACGGGACTTTACTTC. As protein: CASSLAGTGLYF.

This rearrangement joins TRBV4-1 to TRBJ1-2, with D perhaps TRBD1 (6 bases). The CDR3 runs to 15 residues. The germline V and J ends were trimmed by 1 base and 8 bases, with 17 bases remaining between them. Germline lookup yields CDR1 MGHRA and CDR2 YSYEKL. The CDR3 region has the DNA TGCGCCAGCAGCCAAGGGCAGGGGCAGCCTGGCGGCTACACCTTC. Protein sequence: CASSQGQGQPGGYTF.

In DNA form, the CDR3 reads TGTGCCTGGAGTGCAGGAGGCCAGCCCCAGCATTTT. This codes for CAWSAGGQPQHF. The chain employs TRBV30 and TRBJ1-5; D unresolved. The CDR3 is 12 amino acids. V was trimmed by 1 base and J by 7 bases, leaving 8 bases between them. Germline CDR1 is GTSNPN and CDR2 is SVGIG (reference sequence).

The chain combines TRBV30 with TRBJ1-5; D gene unclear. V lost 0 bases and J 7 bases, leaving 7 bases between the germline ends. This CDR3 is built from 12 residues. Germline lookup yields CDR1 GTSNPN and CDR2 SVGIG (reference sequence). This CDR3 is CAWSVIGQPQHF. In nucleotides, the CDR3 is TGTGCCTGGAGTGTGATCGGCCAGCCCCAGCATTTT.

This chain joins TRBV6-5 and TRBJ2-3; either TRBD1 or TRBD2 may fit D (5 bases each). CDR1 is MNHEY and CDR2 is SVGAGI in the germline V gene. The length of the CDR3 is 14 residues. V gave up 0 bases and J gave up 4 bases, with 8 bases separating them. Written as DNA, the CDR3 is TGTGCCAGCAGTTACTCGAGGGGAGCAGATACGCAGTATTTT. This codes for CASSYSRGADTQYF.

A single count supports this clone. The rearrangement uses TRBV9 and TRBJ1-1; D not certain. The V and J ends lost 0 bases and 1 base respectively, with 4 bases between them. Germline assignment: CDR1 SGDLS and CDR2 YYNGEE. The CDR3 runs 13 residues. CDR3 sequence: CASSVEPNTEAFF. As DNA, the CDR3 is TGTGCCAGCAGCGTAGAGCCGAACACTGAAGCTTTCTTT.

J is TRBJ1-2 and V is TRBV6-5; D not certain. The CDR3 totals 14 residues. Trimming left V 0 bases short and J 5 bases short, with 10 bases between. In germline, CDR1 is MNHEY, CDR2 SVGAGI. CDR3 coding DNA: TGTGCCAGCAGTTACTCGCAGTTTTCGTATGGCTACACCTTC. Residues: CASSYSQFSYGYTF.

The gene calls are TRBV6-6 and TRBJ2-5; no firm D call. V lost 2 bases and J 0 bases, leaving 7 bases between the germline ends. The CDR3 spans 14 residues. Germline assignment: CDR1 MNHNY and CDR2 SVGAGI (reference sequence). CDR3 sequence: CASSYVGYQETQYF. In DNA form, the CDR3 reads TGTGCCAGCAGTTACGTTGGGTACCAAGAGACCCAGTACTTC.

This rearrangement joins TRBV27 to TRBJ1-1; 7 bases line up with TRBD1. The germline V gene has CDR1 MNHEY and CDR2 SMNVEV (reference sequence). This CDR3 region has 14 residues. V was clipped by 3 bases and J by 5 bases; unmatched bases: 6. This CDR3 is CASSFYRGKTEAFF. The CDR3 nucleotides read TGTGCCAGCAGTTTCTACAGGGGAAAGACTGAAGCTTTCTTT.

In its sample, this clone was seen a few times. The chain joins TRBV29-1 to TRBJ2-2, with 10 nucleotides matching TRBD2. Germline trimming cut 4 bases from V and 6 bases from J; bases unmatched to any gene: 5. This CDR3 spans 14 amino acids. Germline CDR1 SQVTM, CDR2 ANQGSEA. The CDR3 sequence: CSVGSLAGAGELFF. CDR3 bases: TGCAGCGTTGGATCGCTAGCGGGGGCCGGGGAGCTGTTTTTT.

This clone was counted a few times. The rearrangement uses TRBV11-2 and TRBJ2-2, with TRBD2 matching over 14 bases. The CDR3 has 16 residues. V trimming: 5 bases; J trimming: 6 bases; junction bases outside the gene matches: 5. From germline, CDR1 is SGHAT and CDR2 FQNNGV. The CDR3 nucleotides are TGTGCCAGCAGCACGGGACTAGCGGGAGCGGCCGGGGAGCTGTTTTTT. Translated, it gives CASSTGLAGAAGELFF.

This clone appeared a few times. The chain links TRBV19 to TRBJ2-7, with TRBD2 identical over 8 bases. The CDR3 consists of 13 residues. The junction had 6 bases not matched to a gene; V was cut back by 6 bases and J by 5 bases. The V gene's germline CDR1 is LNHDA and CDR2 SQIVND (reference sequence). The CDR3 DNA reads TGTGCCAGTAGCCCGGGGGGGCGCAACGAGCAGTACTTC. Residues: CASSPGGRNEQYF.

The rearrangement links TRBV29-1 to TRBJ2-7; TRBD2 might be the D (6 bases). From germline, CDR1 is SQVTM and CDR2 ANQGSEA. CDR3 length equals 16 residues. Trimming took off 0 bases at V and 1 base at J, with 16 bases between the two ends. In DNA, the CDR3 is TGCAGCGTTGAAGATTCGTACAGTGGGACTTCCTACGAGCAGTACTTC. Its translation: CSVEDSYSGTSYEQYF.

The genes are TRBV25-1 and TRBJ2-7; D not certain. V was trimmed by 5 bases and J by 0 bases, leaving 11 bases between them. Germline CDR1 reads MGHDK; CDR2 reads SYGVNS. This CDR3 has 14 residues. CDR3 bases: TGTGCCAGCAGTTTTTTTCCAGACTCCTACGAGCAGTACTTC. Protein sequence: CASSFFPDSYEQYF.

This sequence joins TRBV5-1 and TRBJ1-4; TRBD1 agrees at 7 bases. The CDR3 is 14 residues long. The germline V gene has CDR1 SGHRS and CDR2 YFSETQ. The J segment lost 5 bases and the V segment lost 4 bases, leaving 5 bases of the junction unmatched. The CDR3 loop is CASSAGQRNEKLFF. CDR3 bases: TGCGCCAGCAGCGCGGGACAGAGAAATGAAAAACTGTTTTTT.

The chain links TRBV6-1 to TRBJ1-1, with 7 bases lining up with TRBD1. CDR1 is MNHNS, CDR2 SASEGT, per germline. V trimming: 3 bases; J trimming: 0 bases; junction bases outside the gene matches: 10. This CDR3 is 17 amino acids long. CDR3 coding DNA: TGTGCCAGCAGTGATTGGACAGGCGACGCCATGAACACTGAAGCTTTCTTT. Protein: CASSDWTGDAMNTEAFF.

In this sample, this clone turned up many times. The chain uses TRBV18 and TRBJ2-3; 11 nucleotides align to TRBD1. V lost 5 bases to trimming and J lost 3 bases; unmatched junction nucleotides: 4. From germline, CDR1 is KGHSH and CDR2 LQKENI. This CDR3 has 15 amino acids. CDR3 amino acids: CASSKGQGATDTQYF. DNA of the CDR3: TGTGCCAGCTCAAAAGGACAGGGGGCGACAGATACGCAGTATTTT.

This chain links TRBV29-1 with TRBJ1-1; 7 bases fit TRBD1. V lost 4 bases, J lost 4 bases, and 6 bases stayed unmatched. The CDR3 is 13 residues long. Germline V CDR1 and CDR2: SQVTM, ANQGSEA. CDR3 in DNA: TGCAGCGTTGCAGGACAGGCGGGCACTGAAGCTTTCTTT. Translating it yields CSVAGQAGTEAFF.

The chain combines TRBV30 with TRBJ1-1; 7 bases align to TRBD1. This CDR3 is 14 amino acids long. The V gene end was trimmed by 3 bases and the J gene end by 5 bases; junction bases not matched to a gene: 9. CDR1 and CDR2 from the germline V gene are GTSNPN and SVGIG (reference sequence). This chain's CDR3 is CAWSLDRVGTEAFF. The CDR3 bases are TGTGCCTGGAGCCTAGACAGGGTTGGGACTGAAGCTTTCTTT. The complete variable domain, with remaining parts taken from reference TRBV30 and TRBJ1-1, reads SQTIHQWPATLVQPVGSPLSLECTVEGTSNPNLYWYRQAAGRGLQLLFYSVGIGQISSEVPQNLSASRPQDRQFILSSKKLLLSDSGFYLCAWSLDRVGTEAFFGQGTRLTVV.

This clone was observed a few times. V is TRBV6-1 and J is TRBJ1-5; no definite D call. Trimming took 2 bases from V and 2 from J, leaving 4 bases between them. Per the germline V gene, CDR1 is MNHNS and CDR2 is SASEGT. The CDR3 runs 13 residues. The CDR3 spells CASSERGNQPQHF. CDR3 in DNA: TGTGCCAGCAGTGAACGGGGCAATCAGCCCCAGCATTTT.